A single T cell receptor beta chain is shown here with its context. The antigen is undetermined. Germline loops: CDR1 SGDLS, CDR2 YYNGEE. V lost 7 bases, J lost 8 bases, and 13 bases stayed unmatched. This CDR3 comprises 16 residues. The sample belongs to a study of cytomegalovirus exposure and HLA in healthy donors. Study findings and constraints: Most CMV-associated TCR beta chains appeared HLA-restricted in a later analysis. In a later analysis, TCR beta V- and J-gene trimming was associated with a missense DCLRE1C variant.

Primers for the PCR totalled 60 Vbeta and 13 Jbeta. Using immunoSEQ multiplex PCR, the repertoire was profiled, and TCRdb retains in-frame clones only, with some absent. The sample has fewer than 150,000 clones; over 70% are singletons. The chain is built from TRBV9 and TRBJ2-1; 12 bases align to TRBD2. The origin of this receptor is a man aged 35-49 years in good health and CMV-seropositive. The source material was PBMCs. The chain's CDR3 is CASGQPTSGSFYEQFF. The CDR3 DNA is TGTGCCAGCGGCCAACCGACTAGCGGGAGTTTCTATGAGCAGTTCTTC.